This T cell receptor beta chain was retrieved from a study of blood T cell repertoires in COVID-19. Across the study: Italy, Spain and the United States were the sources of the convalescent and acute COVID-19 samples. PBMCs, B-cell-depleted T cells, or T cells were the source of the cDNA or gDNA that made up the material.

J gave up 0 bases and V 4 bases, and 9 bases lay outside the gene matches. The CDR3 runs to 18 residues. Germline V gene sequence: CDR1 SGHTA, CDR2 FQGNSA. Source study methods: Researchers report that nucleated cell counts were estimated from reference gene primer amplification. Clones were sequenced by immunoSEQ multiplex PCR, and TCRdb holds only the in-frame ones, with some missing. That table supplies the V and J calls and clone size; D and trimming were determined from the DNA. This sample has 25,000 to 35,000 clones, with 87% found just once. In this sample, this clone turned up once. The clonotype comes from a man aged 60 to 75 with active COVID-19. Sequencing was performed on peripheral blood. The chain is built from TRBV7-2 and TRBJ2-2; 9 positions agree with TRBD2. The CDR3 DNA follows: TGTGCCAGCAGCTCCCCATCCTTAGCGGGGGCGAACACCGGGGAGCTGTTTTTT. Translated: CASSSPSLAGANTGELFF.